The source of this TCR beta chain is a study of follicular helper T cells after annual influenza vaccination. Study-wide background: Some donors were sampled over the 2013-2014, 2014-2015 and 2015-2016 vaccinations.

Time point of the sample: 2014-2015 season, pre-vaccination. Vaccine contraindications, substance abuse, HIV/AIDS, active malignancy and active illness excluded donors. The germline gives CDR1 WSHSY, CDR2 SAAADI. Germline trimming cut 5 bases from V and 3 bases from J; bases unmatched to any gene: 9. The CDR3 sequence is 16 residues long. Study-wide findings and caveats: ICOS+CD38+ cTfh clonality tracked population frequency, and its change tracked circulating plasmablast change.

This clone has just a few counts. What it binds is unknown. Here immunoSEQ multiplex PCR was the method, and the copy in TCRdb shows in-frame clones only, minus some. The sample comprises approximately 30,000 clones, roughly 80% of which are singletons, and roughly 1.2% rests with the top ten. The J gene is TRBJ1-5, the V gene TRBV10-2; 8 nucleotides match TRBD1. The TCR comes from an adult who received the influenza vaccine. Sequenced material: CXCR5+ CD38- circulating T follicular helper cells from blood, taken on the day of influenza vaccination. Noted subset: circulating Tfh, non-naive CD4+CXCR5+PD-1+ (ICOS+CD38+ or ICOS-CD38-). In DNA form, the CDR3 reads TGCGCCAGCAGTTCCGGGACAGGCACAACCAATCAGCCCCAGCATTTT. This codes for CASSSGTGTTNQPQHF.